This T cell receptor beta chain was identified in a study of radiation and T cells in renal cell carcinoma. General study findings and limits: Irradiated tumors held more dominant CDR3 motifs than control tumors. Top 100 clonotypes averaged approximately 50% in irradiated versus around 45% in nephrectomy-only tumors.

Treatment: treatment-naive control, cytoreductive nephrectomy. Control samples are tumors resected by cytoreductive nephrectomy without prior radiation. This clone has only a few counts. Its antigen remains unidentified. The protocol was immunoSEQ multiplex PCR, while the TCRdb copy is restricted to in-frame clones and leaves out a portion. The repertoire holds 10,000 to 12,000 clones, with 50% to 60% as singletons. The CDR3 is 12 residues long. The trim removed 5 bases at V and 9 bases at J, leaving 4 bases unmatched. CDR1 and CDR2 from the germline V gene are SGHVS and FNYEAQ. This receptor was identified in a man between 40 and 49 years old with renal cell carcinoma. V and J are TRBV7-6 and TRBJ2-1, with 7 positions matching TRBD1. The specimen was tumor tissue, collected from a patient whose treatment was nephrectomy without radiotherapy. This chain's CDR3 is CASSQNRGEQFF. DNA for the CDR3: TGTGCCAGCAGCCAGAACAGGGGTGAGCAGTTCTTC.